A single sample is the source of the 10 T cell receptor beta chains below, sequenced in a study of CD8+CD57+ T cells in acquired aplastic anemia. CD8+CD57+ cell expansion had been shown by flow cytometry in patients chosen for sequencing. Template material for TCR beta VDJ and CDR3 profiling consisted of genomic DNA. TCRdb called the reads again in MiXCR, with one record for every CDR3 protein. The top ten hold roughly 3.1% of the sample, which has 150,000 or so distinct CDR3 sequences, around 48% seen once. The sequenced sample was sorted CD4+, CD8+, or CD8+CD57+ T cells (not recorded which) from PBMCs. These receptors were taken from a human donor with aplastic anemia.

The chain employs TRBV19 and TRBJ1-6; 8 bases align to TRBD1. CDR1 is LNHDA and CDR2 is SQIVND in the germline V gene (reference sequence). The CDR3 sequence is 15 residues long. V was clipped by 6 bases and J by 7 bases; unmatched bases: 8. CDR3 nucleotide sequence: TGTGCCAGTAGCGCGGGGGGACAGGTCAATTCACCCCTCCACTTT. It translates to CASSAGGQVNSPLHF.

The chain combines TRBV29-1 with TRBJ1-2; D may be TRBD1 (6 bases). The CDR3 spans 13 residues. Trimming took off 2 bases at V and 2 bases at J, with 9 bases between the two ends. In germline, CDR1 is SQVTM, CDR2 ANQGSEA. The CDR3 sequence: CSVERTANYGYTF. For the CDR3, the DNA is TGCAGCGTTGAACGGACAGCCAACTATGGCTACACCTTC. Full variable domain (remainder filled in from reference TRBV29-1 and TRBJ1-2): SAVISQKPSRDICQRGTSLTIQCQVDSQVTMMFWYRQQPGQSLTLIATANQGSEATYESGFVIDKFPISRPNLTFSTLTVSNMSPEDSSIYLCSVERTANYGYTFGSGTRLTVV.

V and J are TRBV7-3 and TRBJ2-7, with 11 bases lining up with TRBD1. Germline CDR1 reads SGHTA; CDR2 reads FQGTGA. Germline trimming cut 2 bases from V and 6 bases from J; bases unmatched to any gene: 6. The CDR3 covers 15 residues. The CDR3 protein is CASSLGDGTGGEQYF. CDR3 DNA sequence: TGTGCCAGCAGCTTAGGGGACGGGACAGGGGGCGAGCAGTACTTC.

At least ten counts were recorded for this clonotype. The chain uses TRBV6-1 and TRBJ2-5; no reliable D call. V was trimmed by 5 bases and J by 4 bases, leaving 14 bases between them. The CDR3 length is 14 residues. CDR1 is MNHNS and CDR2 is SASEGT in the germline V gene. This CDR3 reads CASSLQWTSETQYF. CDR3 DNA sequence: TGTGCCAGCAGTCTACAGTGGACCTCAGAGACCCAGTACTTC.

CDR3 sequence: CASSLVVGVSGELFF. The CDR3 coding sequence is TGCGCCAGCAGCTTGGTGGTGGGGGTTTCCGGGGAGCTGTTTTTT. The chain joins TRBV5-1 to TRBJ2-2; D may correspond to TRBD1 or TRBD2 (5 bases each). With 0 bases removed from V and 6 bases from J, the gap between germline ends came to 12 bases. This CDR3 has 15 residues. The V gene's germline CDR1 is SGHRS and CDR2 YFSETQ.

This clonotype was picked up a small number of times. The chain employs TRBV15 and TRBJ2-6, with D possibly TRBD1 on 5 matching bases. The V gene lost 5 bases and the J gene lost 2 bases, with 13 bases spanning the gap. Germline V gene data show CDR1 as LNHNV and CDR2 as YYDKDF (reference sequence). The CDR3 loop spans 16 amino acids. This chain's CDR3 is CATSYSAGTGANVLTF. The CDR3 region has the DNA TGTGCCACCAGCTACTCGGCAGGGACTGGGGCCAACGTCCTGACTTTC.

The chain has TRBV29-1 and TRBJ2-1; TRBD2 is a possible D gene (5 bases). Germline V gene lookup returns CDR1 SQVTM and CDR2 ANQGSEA. Trimming pared 7 bases from V and 7 bases from J, leaving 17 bases between. The CDR3 is 13 amino acids. CDR3 DNA sequence: TGCAGCGCCTCCGGGATTAGAGGGAATGAGCAGTTCTTC. It encodes CSASGIRGNEQFF.

This clonotype was recorded at least ten times. The chain recombines TRBV12-3 or TRBV12-4 with TRBJ1-1, with unresolved D. The CDR3 has 13 residues. Deletions cut 2 bases from V and 0 bases from J, with 4 bases between. CDR3 loop: CASSLQVNTEAFF. The DNA of the CDR3 is TGTGCCAGCAGTTTACAGGTGAACACTGAAGCTTTCTTT.

The chain employs TRBV20-1 and TRBJ1-5; TRBD1 aligns across 8 bases. The V segment lost 2 bases and the J segment 10 bases; nucleotides outside the gene matches: 7. The V gene's germline CDR1 is DFQATT and CDR2 SNEGSKA (reference sequence). This CDR3 has 13 amino acids. The CDR3 DNA sequence: TGCAGTGCTAGACCCGGGACAGGTCAACCCCAGCATTTT. This gives the protein CSARPGTGQPQHF.

In this sample, this clonotype turned up a few times. This chain connects TRBV7-9 to TRBJ2-5; weak D call: TRBD1 (5 bases). Trimming pared 7 bases from V and 2 bases from J, leaving 14 bases between. Germline V gene data show CDR1 as SEHNR and CDR2 as FQNEAQ (reference sequence). The length of the CDR3 is 14 residues. The CDR3 spells CASTSGSLQETQYF. CDR3 bases: TGTGCCAGCACGTCAGGGTCCTTACAAGAGACCCAGTACTTC.